This T cell receptor (beta chain) was documented in a study of blood T cell repertoires in COVID-19 (TCRdb year 2020). With respect to the entire study: Collaborator samples came from the United States, Italy and Spain and covered acute and convalescent phases of COVID-19. The repertoires were released in a freely available public database intended as a resource for research on the immune response to SARS-CoV-2. The material from the prospective study consisted of cDNA or gDNA derived from T cells, B-cell-depleted T cells, or PBMCs. The dataset comprised deeply sampled blood TCRbeta repertoires from subjects exposed to, actively infected with, or recovered from COVID-19. Sample metadata almost always included a de-identified subject ID, COVID-19 status, age in years and sex. Where available, HLA class I and class II types were taken from metadata supplied by the sample provider and were not determined by assay-based typing. The samples were drawn from two sources: the first 160 participants of the ongoing ImmuneRACE study, and fewer than 1,500 subjects contributed by 6 global collaborators.

Worth noting for this clone: No cognate antigen has been identified for it. Qualities for individual bases were not recorded, and no much larger clone is one base off.

The CDR3 sequence holds 14 residues, the cysteine and phenylalanine included. Only the CDR3 region is kept as DNA, spanning 42 bases read in frame from base 1. Looking up the germline V gene yields CDR1 SGDLS and CDR2 YYNGEE. V is cut by 4 bases and J by 6 bases, and the space between the germline ends is 13 bases. TCRbeta CDR3 regions were amplified from genomic DNA by means of the immunoSEQ Assay, a bias-controlled multiplex PCR. Regarding the original processing steps: Nucleated cell counts per sample were estimated from amplification of reference gene primers within the assay. Sequence reads were collapsed and filtered to measure the absolute abundance of every unique TCRbeta CDR3 rearrangement. For each sample, productive Simpson clonality was calculated by taking the square root of Simpson's diversity index across productive rearrangements. TCRdb holds this immuneACCESS table with in-frame rearrangements only. Some clones are missing; in checked studies, unresolved V genes explain under half, and the rest has no known cause. V and J calls and clone size are given by that table; D and trimming were obtained from the DNA. Recorded for this sample are some 150,000 clones; 70% to 90% of them occurred a single time. Clones ranked in the top ten supply more than 2% of the sample.

What the authors observed across the whole study: The quantity of clinical and demographic metadata differed by source and by participant and was supplied without curation.

Whole blood was collected in K2EDTA tubes by collaborating institutions according to the institutions' own protocols. Collaborator samples were shipped for TCRbeta analysis as frozen whole blood, isolated PBMCs, or DNA extracted from either sample type. The receptor was isolated from a human donor with acute or convalescent COVID-19. The donor label of this sample is uncertain. This chain is built from TRBV9 and TRBJ1-4, with a weak D call of TRBD1 (6 bases match). The material sequenced was peripheral blood. The DNA sequence reads TGTGCCAGCAGCTCTGGGGGGGGCTATGAAAAACTGTTTTTT. Translated, this gives CASSSGGGYEKLFF.